One sample yielded the 7 T cell receptor beta chains listed below, sequenced in a study of shared clonotypes between healthy human individuals. Only in-frame clones appear in the TCRdb table, and some are missing; sequencing was by immunoSEQ multiplex PCR. The sample shows 2 million or so clones, approximately 95% of them seen only once. Only CD45RO-negative cells positively selected for CCR7 counted as naive CD8 cells, so terminally differentiated effector memory CD45RA+ cells were excluded. Sequenced: naive CD8+ T cells sorted from blood. These receptors came from a man between 18 and 35 years old in good health.

This clone was observed a few times. The chain uses TRBV28 and TRBJ2-7; a possible D gene is TRBD1 (6 bases). CDR3 size: 13 residues. Looked up from germline, CDR1 is MDHEN and CDR2 is SYDVKM. With 7 bases removed from V and 2 bases from J, the gap between germline ends came to 12 bases. CDR3 region: CASTRTETYEQYF. CDR3 nucleotides: TGTGCCAGCACCCGGACAGAAACCTACGAGCAGTACTTC.

The V gene is TRBV4-1, the J gene TRBJ2-7, with D possibly TRBD1 on 6 matching bases. The germline CDR1 and CDR2 sequences are MGHRA and YSYEKL. The CDR3 totals 14 residues. The V and J ends lost 3 bases and 3 bases respectively, with 12 bases between them. Here the CDR3 DNA reads TGCGCCAGCAGCCATCGGACACAGGGCTACGAGCAGTACTTC. As protein: CASSHRTQGYEQYF.

This sequence joins TRBV11-2 and TRBJ2-7; TRBD2 agrees at 7 bases. The CDR3 is made up of 15 amino acids. The V and J ends lost 4 bases and 3 bases, in that order; junction bases with no gene match: 9. Germline V lookup: CDR1 SGHAT, CDR2 FQNNGV. The CDR3 protein is CASSSPLGRDYEQYF. The CDR3 region has the DNA TGTGCCAGCAGCTCGCCGTTAGGGAGGGACTACGAGCAGTACTTC.

The J gene is TRBJ1-1, the V gene TRBV6-5; D is uncertain. Trimming pared 10 bases from V and 0 bases from J, leaving 12 bases between. Germline assignment: CDR1 MNHEY and CDR2 SVGAGI. The CDR3 totals 13 residues. The CDR3 region has the DNA TGTGCCACCCAACAGACGATGAACACTGAAGCTTTCTTT. It is translated as CATQQTMNTEAFF.

V and J are TRBV11-2 and TRBJ2-7; 10 bases fit TRBD2. This CDR3 is 15 amino acids long. Germline CDR1 and CDR2: SGHAT and FQNNGV. The junction had 7 bases not matched to a gene; V was cut back by 5 bases and J by 3 bases. The CDR3 nucleotides read TGTGCCAGCAGCGGTAGCGGGAGGAGTAGCTACGAGCAGTACTTC. Its protein product is CASSGSGRSSYEQYF.

Regarding this clone: The same CDR3 is also encoded by other DNA sequences in this sample. The chain links TRBV6-4 to TRBJ1-1; the match to TRBD1 covers 9 bases. Germline V gene data show CDR1 as MRHNA and CDR2 as SNTAGT. CDR3 length: 15 amino acids. J lost 1 base, V lost 0 bases, and 0 bases had no gene match. CDR3 sequence (DNA): TGTGCCAGCAGTGACTCGACAGGGGGGAACACTGAAGCTTTCTTT. Amino acid sequence: CASSDSTGGNTEAFF.

This clone was picked up one time. The rearrangement links TRBV30 to TRBJ2-5, with 7 nucleotides matching TRBD1. Germline V gene lookup returns CDR1 GTSNPN and CDR2 SVGIG (reference sequence). There are 14 residues in the CDR3. With V trimmed by 5 bases and J by 1 base, 7 bases remained unmatched. The CDR3 loop reads CAWGLTGAQETQYF. Here the CDR3 DNA reads TGTGCCTGGGGCCTTACAGGGGCCCAAGAGACCCAGTACTTC. Combining the CDR3 with reference TRBV30 and TRBJ2-5 gives the whole variable domain SQTIHQWPATLVQPVGSPLSLECTVEGTSNPNLYWYRQAAGRGLQLLFYSVGIGQISSEVPQNLSASRPQDRQFILSSKKLLLSDSGFYLCAWGLTGAQETQYFGPGTRLLVL.